These 24 T cell receptor beta chains came from one sample sequenced in a study of PD-L1 blockade in urothelial cancer. Measured with immunoSEQ multiplex PCR; TCRdb has only the in-frame clones, and not every one. The sample consists of 45,000 to 60,000 clones, over 75% of them appearing once. The sample in question was PBMCs, obtained around atezolizumab (anti-PD-L1) treatment. The receptors shown here come from a man aged 35-49 years with urothelial cancer.

The chain has TRBV7-2 and TRBJ2-4; 7 bases are shared with TRBD2. V dropped 0 bases and J dropped 1; count of bases not matched to a gene: 6. Germline V gene sequence: CDR1 SGHTA, CDR2 FQGNSA. CDR3 size: 17 residues. CDR3 loop: CASSLANMRGAKNIQYF. CDR3 bases: TGTGCCAGCAGCTTAGCGAATATGCGGGGGGCCAAAAACATTCAGTACTTC.

The chain links TRBV27 to TRBJ2-1; TRBD1 might be the D (6 bases). Germline CDR1 and CDR2: MNHEY and SMNVEV (reference sequence). CDR3 length: 12 residues. The V gene lost 8 bases and the J gene lost 7 bases, with 12 bases spanning the gap. In nucleotides, the CDR3 is TGTGCCAGCGGGGGCCCTCTTAATGAGCAGTTCTTC. It yields the protein CASGGPLNEQFF.

This chain links TRBV6-5 with TRBJ1-4; a weak D match, TRBD1 (5 bases). The CDR3 is 13 residues long. The V and J ends lost 3 bases and 8 bases respectively, with 10 bases between them. In germline, CDR1 is MNHEY, CDR2 SVGAGI. CDR3 bases: TGTGCCAGCAGTTATGGGACTGCCGAAAAACTGTTTTTT. Translating gives CASSYGTAEKLFF.

The chain is built from TRBV7-8 and TRBJ1-5, with unresolved D. Trimming shortened V by 4 bases and J by 2 bases, and 12 bases separated the two germline ends. Germline values: CDR1 SGHVS, CDR2 FQNEAQ. This CDR3 comprises 15 residues. CDR3 coding DNA: TGTGCCAGCAGCTCCGGGAGGGCGGGCAATCAGCCCCAGCATTTT. It translates to CASSSGRAGNQPQHF. Using reference TRBV7-8 and TRBJ1-5 for the parts outside the CDR3, the full variable domain is GAGVSQSPRYKVAKRGQDVALRCDPISGHVSLFWYQQALGQGPEFLTYFQNEAQLDKSGLPSDRFFAERPEGSVSTLKIQRTQQEDSAVYLCASSSGRAGNQPQHFGDGTRLSIL.

J is TRBJ2-7 and V is TRBV7-6, with 8 bases matching TRBD1. The V gene's germline CDR1 is SGHVS and CDR2 FNYEAQ. The CDR3 has 15 amino acids. V shed 6 bases and J 6 bases; nucleotides not matched to a gene: 13. CDR3 sequence reads: CASSTGQGASFEQYF. CDR3 DNA sequence: TGTGCCAGCAGTACCGGACAGGGCGCCTCGTTCGAGCAGTACTTC.

The chain employs TRBV11-3 and TRBJ1-3; D unresolved. Trimming cost V 0 bases and J 3 bases, with 9 bases left between them. Per germline, CDR1 SGHNT and CDR2 YENEEA. This CDR3 has 15 residues. Here the CDR3 reads CASSLDSRGGNTIYF. CDR3 nucleotides: TGTGCCAGCAGCTTAGATTCTCGGGGTGGAAACACCATATATTTT.

This chain links TRBV5-1 with TRBJ2-3; D remains ambiguous. There are 15 residues in the CDR3. Trimming took 0 bases from V and 0 from J, leaving 8 bases between them. Germline V gene lookup returns CDR1 SGHRS and CDR2 YFSETQ. The CDR3 DNA reads as TGCGCCAGCAGCTTGGTTTCGGGTAGCACAGATACGCAGTATTTT. It yields the protein CASSLVSGSTDTQYF.

There are a few counts of this clone. V and J are TRBV4-1 and TRBJ2-7, with D possibly being TRBD2 (5 bases). Germline V CDR1 and CDR2: MGHRA, YSYEKL. V lost 0 bases to trimming and J lost 2 bases, with 11 bases between them. This CDR3 comprises 15 residues. As DNA, the CDR3 is TGCGCCAGCAGCCAAGAGGACGCGCGGGCCTACGAGCAGTACTTC. Its protein is CASSQEDARAYEQYF.

This clone was counted a few times. The chain uses TRBV12-2 and TRBJ2-1; the table calls TRBD2, which could not be checked here. TRBV12-2 is given as a pseudogene. The CDR3 sequence is 12 residues long. CDR3 DNA: TGTTCCGTGCAGGGAGGGTACAATGAGCAGTTCTTC. Protein sequence: CSVQGGYNEQFF.

The chain has TRBV19 and TRBJ1-2; D possibly corresponds to TRBD1 (6 bases). CDR3 size: 13 residues. Trimming took 6 bases from V and 4 from J, leaving 12 bases between them. CDR1 LNHDA and CDR2 SQIVND come from the germline V gene (reference sequence). The CDR3 protein is CASSNRVGYGYTF. In DNA, the CDR3 is TGTGCCAGTAGCAACAGGGTAGGCTATGGCTACACCTTC.

J is TRBJ1-1 and V is TRBV9; TRBD1 matches at 7 bases. In germline, CDR1 is SGDLS, CDR2 YYNGEE. Losses at the gene ends were 0 bases for V and 4 bases for J; bases not matched to a gene: 9. The CDR3 runs to 16 residues. CDR3 protein: CASSVGAGGIGTEAFF. Written as DNA, the CDR3 is TGTGCCAGCAGCGTAGGGGCAGGGGGGATAGGCACTGAAGCTTTCTTT.

CDR3 region: CASSDSGTGDTGELFF. In nucleotides, the CDR3 is TGTGCCAGCAGCGATTCCGGGACAGGGGACACCGGGGAGCTGTTTTTT. The chain is built from TRBV7-9 and TRBJ2-2; 10 bases agree with TRBD1. J lost 3 bases, V lost 5 bases, and 6 bases had no gene match. The CDR3 is 16 residues long. The germline CDR1 and CDR2 sequences are SEHNR and FQNEAQ (reference sequence).

The chain couples TRBV7-2 to TRBJ2-1, with TRBD2 identical over 7 bases. CDR1 is SGHTA and CDR2 is FQGNSA in the germline V gene. V was clipped by 2 bases and J by 9 bases; unmatched bases: 7. The CDR3 spans 14 residues. The DNA for the CDR3 is TGTGCCAGCAGCTTATCACTCGGGAGGAGTGAGCAGTTCTTC. This codes for CASSLSLGRSEQFF. Drawing the rest from reference TRBV7-2 and TRBJ2-1, the complete variable domain is GAGVSQSPSNKVTEKGKDVELRCDPISGHTALYWYRQSLGQGLEFLIYFQGNSAPDKSGLPSDRFSAERTGGSVSTLTIQRTQQEDSAVYLCASSLSLGRSEQFFGPGTRLTVL.

The chain links TRBV19 to TRBJ1-5; D possibly corresponds to TRBD1 (6 bases). This CDR3 has 14 amino acids. The ends were cut back, 4 bases at V and 5 bases at J, with 12 bases in the middle. The germline V gene has CDR1 LNHDA and CDR2 SQIVND (reference sequence). CDR3 sequence reads: CASSRDGGDQPQHF. CDR3 in DNA: TGTGCCAGTAGTAGAGATGGGGGCGATCAGCCCCAGCATTTT.

The V gene is TRBV27, the J gene TRBJ1-2; TRBD1 aligns across 7 bases. V was pared by 7 bases and J by 0 bases, with 11 bases of the junction left unmatched. Germline V gene lookup returns CDR1 MNHEY and CDR2 SMNVEV (reference sequence). The CDR3 is made up of 16 amino acids. The CDR3 DNA reads as TGTGCCAGCATCCCCTCGAGGGGGCGTACTAACTATGGCTACACCTTC. It codes for CASIPSRGRTNYGYTF.

The chain links TRBV30 to TRBJ1-1; a possible D gene is TRBD1 (6 bases). The germline gives CDR1 GTSNPN, CDR2 SVGIG (reference sequence). The CDR3 runs to 12 residues. With 5 bases removed from V and 12 bases from J, the gap between germline ends came to 19 bases. This CDR3 is CAWLPLRGNPFF. CDR3 sequence (DNA): TGTGCCTGGCTCCCGCTGAGGGGGAATCCTTTCTTT.

The chain employs TRBV6-1 and TRBJ2-2; possibly TRBD1 for D (5 bases). This CDR3 is 14 amino acids long. The germline V and J ends were trimmed by 4 bases and 7 bases, with 13 bases remaining between them. Germline lookup yields CDR1 MNHNS and CDR2 SASEGT. CDR3 region: CASSGGYRNGELFF. The CDR3 coding sequence is TGTGCCAGCAGTGGGGGCTACCGGAACGGGGAGCTGTTTTTT.

This clone was recorded once. The chain is built from TRBV27 and TRBJ2-1, with D possibly being TRBD1 (6 bases). The germline V gene has CDR1 MNHEY and CDR2 SMNVEV (reference sequence). The CDR3 runs 13 residues. V was clipped by 5 bases and J by 4 bases, with 9 bases between them. The CDR3 spells CASSQGRYNEQFF. The CDR3 nucleotides are TGTGCCAGCAGTCAGGGGCGGTACAATGAGCAGTTCTTC.

The chain combines TRBV11-2 with TRBJ1-1, with 9 bases aligning to TRBD1. Germline V gene lookup returns CDR1 SGHAT and CDR2 FQNNGV. The CDR3 runs to 14 residues. V lost 5 bases and J lost 10; bases outside the gene matches: 11. In DNA form, the CDR3 reads TGTGCCAGCAGCCTGGGGACAGGGCCAACGGGAGCTTTCTTT. Translated, it gives CASSLGTGPTGAFF.

This clone was counted only a few times. The chain couples TRBV14 to TRBJ1-4, with 7 bases identical to TRBD1. Germline V gives CDR1 SGHDN, CDR2 FVKESK. CDR3 length: 15 residues. With 3 bases clipped from V and 8 bases from J, the junction kept 9 bases outside the gene matches. The chain's CDR3 is CASSQGQTGREKLFF. CDR3 DNA: TGTGCCAGCAGCCAGGGTCAGACAGGGCGGGAAAAACTGTTTTTT.

The chain couples TRBV7-9 to TRBJ2-5, with TRBD1 matching 7 bases. V gave up 5 bases and J gave up 1 base; unmatched junction bases: 7. The CDR3 loop spans 15 amino acids. Germline V gene lookup returns CDR1 SEHNR and CDR2 FQNEAQ (reference sequence). Written as DNA, the CDR3 is TGTGCCAGCAGCCGAAGGGGACAGCTCCAAGAGACCCAGTACTTC. Its translation is CASSRRGQLQETQYF.

The V and J genes are TRBV5-1 and TRBJ1-1; D call uncertain. Germline V gives CDR1 SGHRS, CDR2 YFSETQ. The CDR3 sequence is 13 residues long. Trimming shortened V by 1 base and J by 4 bases, and 8 bases separated the two germline ends. The CDR3 spells CASSLLKPTEAFF. The CDR3 nucleotides read TGCGCCAGCAGCTTGCTAAAGCCCACTGAAGCTTTCTTT.

The chain joins TRBV27 to TRBJ2-7; maybe TRBD2 (6 bases). Germline CDR1 and CDR2: MNHEY and SMNVEV (reference sequence). This CDR3 region has 14 residues. V was cut by 2 bases and J by 2 bases, with 10 bases left in between. Written as DNA, the CDR3 is TGTGCCAGCAGTTTACAGGGCGGGGCCTACGAGCAGTACTTC. Its translation is CASSLQGGAYEQYF.

V and J are TRBV11-2 and TRBJ2-1; 8 nucleotides align to TRBD2. The CDR3 sequence is 16 residues long. Germline CDR1 and CDR2: SGHAT and FQNNGV. V lost 1 base, J lost 7 bases, and 9 bases stayed unmatched. Here the CDR3 reads CASSLVPAGEGNEQFF. DNA for the CDR3: TGTGCCAGCAGCTTAGTCCCAGCGGGAGAAGGGAATGAGCAGTTCTTC.